These 12 T cell receptor beta chains were all obtained from the same sample, sequenced in a study of cytomegalovirus exposure and HLA in healthy donors. PCR employed 60 Vbeta and 13 Jbeta primers. Clones were read by immunoSEQ multiplex PCR, and TCRdb kept only the in-frame ones, dropping some. Here the sample spans about 96,000 clones, roughly 74% being singletons. Source material: PBMCs. The origin of the receptors is a female donor in good health and CMV-seropositive.

The rearrangement uses TRBV7-2 and TRBJ1-1, with 7 bases that match TRBD1. CDR3 size: 17 residues. V dropped 4 bases and J dropped 3; count of bases not matched to a gene: 14. Germline values: CDR1 SGHTA, CDR2 FQGNSA. CDR3 sequence: CASSSRQGGRRDTEAFF. Here the CDR3 DNA reads TGTGCCAGCAGCTCCAGACAGGGAGGTAGGAGGGACACTGAAGCTTTCTTT.

This chain uses TRBV30 with TRBJ1-6, with 10 bases identical to TRBD1. Trimming at V came to 0 bases and at J to 11 bases, leaving 7 bases not matched to a gene. Germline V gene sequence: CDR1 GTSNPN, CDR2 SVGIG (reference sequence). This CDR3 has 15 residues. The CDR3 DNA reads as TGTGCCTGGAGTGTACTTTGGGGGACAGGGGCACCCCTCCACTTT. This encodes CAWSVLWGTGAPLHF.

This clone was recorded a few times. The sample carries other DNA sequences with the same CDR3. The rearrangement joins TRBV2 to TRBJ1-1; D might be TRBD1 (5 bases). Germline V gene data show CDR1 as SNHLY and CDR2 as FYNNEI. The V and J ends lost 2 bases and 2 bases respectively, with 6 bases between them. The CDR3 is 13 amino acids. CDR3 amino acids: CASSERGNTEAFF. CDR3 nucleotides: TGTGCCAGCAGTGAAAGGGGAAACACTGAAGCTTTCTTT.

The CDR3 DNA reads TGTGCCAGCACATCGACAGGGAACTATGGCTACACCTTC. Translated, it gives CASTSTGNYGYTF. This chain joins TRBV28 and TRBJ1-2; 7 bases align to TRBD1. Germline-derived CDR1 and CDR2 are MDHEN and SYDVKM. With V trimmed by 7 bases and J by 2 bases, 4 bases remained unmatched. This CDR3 is 13 amino acids long.

This clone was detected only a few times. This sequence joins TRBV15 and TRBJ2-5; no clear D gene. Germline values: CDR1 LNHNV, CDR2 YYDKDF (reference sequence). The CDR3 loop spans 15 amino acids. The ends were cut back, 5 bases at V and 5 bases at J, with 18 bases in the middle. In DNA form, the CDR3 reads TGTGCCACCAGCCACCGAGGCACCGGCCGGGAGACCCAGTACTTC. Protein: CATSHRGTGRETQYF.

This clone came up once. V gene TRBV7-2 combines with J gene TRBJ1-5, with D unclear. Germline assignment: CDR1 SGHTA and CDR2 FQGNSA. The CDR3 contains 14 residues. Trimming stripped 2 bases from V and 6 bases from J, with 11 bases between. In DNA, the CDR3 is TGTGCCAGCAGCTTAAGTCCCGAGCTTCAGCCCCAGCATTTT. It translates to CASSLSPELQPQHF.

This chain uses TRBV7-2 with TRBJ1-2; 9 bases map to TRBD1. The junction had 8 bases not matched to a gene; V was cut back by 5 bases and J by 7 bases. CDR1 is SGHTA and CDR2 is FQGNSA in the germline V gene. The CDR3 loop spans 14 amino acids. DNA of the CDR3: TGTGCCAGCAGCCTGGGACAGGGAGTAACTGGCTACACCTTC. Its translation: CASSLGQGVTGYTF.

This clone occurred a few times. The chain carries TRBV6-6 and TRBJ1-6; no clear D gene. The CDR3 contains 15 residues. Per the germline V gene, CDR1 is MNHNY and CDR2 is SVGAGI (reference sequence). Between the trimmed V and J ends, which lost 6 bases and 0 bases, there was a span of 9 bases. CDR3 nucleotides: TGTGCCAGCAGCCCCGCCAGCTCCTATAATTCACCCCTCCACTTT. This sequence encodes CASSPASSYNSPLHF.

V and J are TRBV4-2 and TRBJ2-3; 7 nucleotides agree with TRBD2. This CDR3 is 17 amino acids long. The germline V gene encodes CDR1 LGHNA and CDR2 YNFKEQ. V trimming: 3 bases; J trimming: 6 bases; junction bases outside the gene matches: 15. CDR3 residues: CASSHGAGRPSGDTQYF. CDR3 coding DNA: TGTGCCAGCAGCCACGGAGCGGGACGGCCGAGCGGGGATACGCAGTATTTT.

The chain couples TRBV7-2 to TRBJ2-6, with 7 positions matching TRBD2. The CDR3 spans 16 residues. Germline V gives CDR1 SGHTA, CDR2 FQGNSA. V trimming: 4 bases; J trimming: 0 bases; junction bases outside the gene matches: 3. This CDR3 is CASSSGRGSGANVLTF. The CDR3 DNA follows: TGTGCCAGCAGCTCGGGGAGGGGCTCTGGGGCCAACGTCCTGACTTTC.

V gene TRBV5-1 combines with J gene TRBJ1-2, with 9 bases fitting TRBD1. The CDR3 consists of 17 residues. V shed 4 bases and J 4 bases; nucleotides not matched to a gene: 14. In germline, CDR1 is SGHRS, CDR2 YFSETQ. The CDR3 loop is CASSERRTGTGPYGYTF. CDR3 nucleotide sequence: TGCGCCAGCAGCGAACGGAGGACCGGGACAGGGCCCTATGGCTACACCTTC.

This chain joins TRBV11-2 and TRBJ1-5, with D perhaps matching TRBD1 (5 bases). Germline CDR1 and CDR2: SGHAT and FQNNGV. The V gene lost 6 bases and the J gene lost 5 bases, with 14 bases spanning the gap. This CDR3 contains 14 residues. The CDR3 nucleotides are TGTGCCAGCAGTCTTACCGGGGGGGATCAGCCCCAGCATTTT. Its translation is CASSLTGGDQPQHF.